This TCR beta chain was documented in a study of cytomegalovirus exposure and HLA in healthy donors. Whole-study findings and limits: HLA alleles were associated with 16,000 or so TCR beta sequences in a later analysis at 0.05 false discovery rate.

The PCR employed 60 Vbeta primers together with 13 Jbeta primers. TCRdb's table, derived via immunoSEQ multiplex PCR, lists solely in-frame clones and lacks some. The sample yields about 160,000 clones, around four fifths seen once. Worth noting for this clone: Antigen: not known.

J lost 2 bases, V lost 6 bases, and 3 bases had no gene match. The germline CDR1 and CDR2 sequences are MDHEN and SYDVKM. CDR3 length equals 13 residues. Sequencing was done on a sample of PBMCs. This receptor was taken from a woman aged 45-59 years in good health and CMV-seronegative. The chain couples TRBV28 to TRBJ2-7, with 8 bases lining up with TRBD1. The CDR3, as DNA: TGTGCCAGCAGCGGGACAGGTCCCTACGAGCAGTACTTC. Its translation: CASSGTGPYEQYF.